This TCR beta chain was profiled in a study of siplizumab effects on memory and regulatory T cells. Overall study results and limits: Siplizumab conditions gave an average of around 64% Treg-derived mappable alloreactive CD4+ clones, versus around 26% for controls.

Germline V gives CDR1 KGHSH, CDR2 LQKENI. CDR3 length: 13 residues. The V end was cut by 6 bases, the J end by 5 bases, with 11 bases between. About this clone itself: Its antigen is unidentified.

Sequencing was performed with immunoSEQ multiplex PCR; in TCRdb, only in-frame clones are kept and a portion is missing. Of approximately 110,000 clones in the sample, about 90% were seen once. This chain joins TRBV18 and TRBJ2-1; a weak D match, TRBD1 (6 bases). Input material: Tregs sorted from blood. The clonotype comes from a human donor in good health. The DNA for the CDR3 is TGTGCCAGCTCGCGACAGGAGGACAATGAGCAGTTCTTC. Protein sequence: CASSRQEDNEQFF.